This is a list of T cell receptor beta chains from one sample in a study of blood T cells in healthy people across ages. Using its own MiXCR run on the 5' RACE reads, TCRdb lists one record per CDR3 protein. The sample has more than 550,000 distinct CDR3 sequences, 22% seen once. Material for sequencing was blood. All receptors come from a man between 65 and 80 years old in good health. Each CDR3 is given with its conserved first and last residue. The order of the fields is clone size, D gene, V gene, J gene, CDR3 DNA, CDR3 protein. The D gene is left open where the match is weak. Size values are once, few and many counts, or a class for expanded clones, and some rows have none.

clone size: many; D gene: TRBD2; V gene: TRBV12-3/TRBV12-4; J gene: TRBJ2-1; CDR3 DNA: TGTGCCAGCAGAAATAAGGGACTAGTTGATAATGAGCAGTTCTTC; CDR3 protein: CASRNKGLVDNEQFF
clone size: -; D gene: TRBD1; V gene: TRBV4-2; J gene: TRBJ2-1; CDR3 DNA: TGTGCCAGCAGTTCTGACAGGGGGTTCAATGAGCAGTTCTTC; CDR3 protein: CASSSDRGFNEQFF
clone size: few; D gene: -; V gene: TRBV7-6; J gene: TRBJ2-1; CDR3 DNA: TGTGCCAGCAAGGGGGGGTCGGCCTACAATGAGCAGTTCTTC; CDR3 protein: CASKGGSAYNEQFF
clone size: -; D gene: TRBD2; V gene: TRBV10-3; J gene: TRBJ2-7; CDR3 DNA: TGTGCCATCAGTGATCCCCGGGCTAGCGGGGTATCCGAGCAGTACTTC; CDR3 protein: CAISDPRASGVSEQYF
clone size: few; D gene: TRBD1; V gene: TRBV12-3/TRBV12-4; J gene: TRBJ1-5; CDR3 DNA: TGTGCCAGCAGTTTAGGGGGGACAGGGGATCAGCCCCAGCATTTT; CDR3 protein: CASSLGGTGDQPQHF
clone size: -; D gene: -; V gene: TRBV7-9; J gene: TRBJ1-1; CDR3 DNA: TGTGCCAGCAAACCCGGGACCTCCAACACTGAAGCTTTCTTT; CDR3 protein: CASKPGTSNTEAFF
clone size: few; D gene: -; V gene: TRBV12-3/TRBV12-4; J gene: TRBJ2-7; CDR3 DNA: TGTGCCAGCAGCATCCAGGGGCCAAGATACGAGCAGTACTTC; CDR3 protein: CASSIQGPRYEQYF
clone size: -; D gene: -; V gene: TRBV29-1; J gene: TRBJ2-5; CDR3 DNA: TGCAGCGCCCAGCTCCAAGAGACCCAGTACTTC; CDR3 protein: CSAQLQETQYF
clone size: -; D gene: TRBD1; V gene: TRBV12-3/TRBV12-4; J gene: TRBJ2-3; CDR3 DNA: TGTGCCAGCATCCTAGGGACAGTGGGCGCCGATGCGCAGTATTTT; CDR3 protein: CASILGTVGADAQYF
clone size: few; D gene: -; V gene: TRBV11-2; J gene: TRBJ1-6; CDR3 DNA: TGTGCCAGCAGCTTAGGGGGGGCGGGGATTAATTCACCCCTCCACTTT; CDR3 protein: CASSLGGAGINSPLHF
clone size: -; D gene: TRBD2; V gene: TRBV20-1; J gene: TRBJ2-5; CDR3 DNA: TGCAGTGCTGGTGGGAGGGGCCTACAAGAGACCCAGTACTTC; CDR3 protein: CSAGGRGLQETQYF
clone size: -; D gene: -; V gene: TRBV25-1; J gene: TRBJ1-2; CDR3 DNA: TGTGCCAGCACGGGAACCAACTATGGCTACACCTTC; CDR3 protein: CASTGTNYGYTF
clone size: few; D gene: TRBD1; V gene: TRBV7-2; J gene: TRBJ1-2; CDR3 DNA: TGTGCCAGCAGCGAAGAACAGGGGGCATACTATGGCTACACCTTC; CDR3 protein: CASSEEQGAYYGYTF
clone size: -; D gene: TRBD2; V gene: TRBV2; J gene: TRBJ2-1; CDR3 DNA: TGTGCCAGCAGGACTAGCGGGGGGAGAGTATCCTACAATGAGCAGTTCTTC; CDR3 protein: CASRTSGGRVSYNEQFF
clone size: few; D gene: -; V gene: TRBV7-3; J gene: TRBJ1-1; CDR3 DNA: TGTGCCAGCAGCAAGACCGGGGGTGAAGCTTTCTTT; CDR3 protein: CASSKTGGEAFF
clone size: few; D gene: -; V gene: TRBV9; J gene: TRBJ1-1; CDR3 DNA: TGTGCCAGCAGCGTCAGGGCAGATGCTGAAGCTTTCTTT; CDR3 protein: CASSVRADAEAFF
clone size: few; D gene: TRBD1; V gene: TRBV4-1; J gene: TRBJ2-5; CDR3 DNA: TGCGCCAGCAGCCAAGGCCGGGACAGGGGATTAGAGACCCAGTACTTC; CDR3 protein: CASSQGRDRGLETQYF
clone size: few; D gene: -; V gene: TRBV5-1; J gene: TRBJ2-1; CDR3 DNA: TGCGCCAGCAGCTTGGTAGGTGACTCGTACAATGAGCAGTTCTTC; CDR3 protein: CASSLVGDSYNEQFF
clone size: -; D gene: -; V gene: TRBV12-3/TRBV12-4; J gene: TRBJ2-1; CDR3 DNA: TGTGCCAGCAGTTTTAGCCAGGGAACCTACAATGAGCAGTTATTC; CDR3 protein: CASSFSQGTYNEQLF
clone size: -; D gene: TRBD2; V gene: TRBV5-1; J gene: TRBJ2-1; CDR3 DNA: TGCGCCAGCAGCCTAACTAGCGGGAGACTTGATGAGCAGTTCTTC; CDR3 protein: CASSLTSGRLDEQFF
clone size: -; D gene: TRBD2; V gene: TRBV29-1; J gene: TRBJ2-1; CDR3 DNA: TGCAGCGTTGATCCGACTAGCCCCAATGAGCAGTTCTTC; CDR3 protein: CSVDPTSPNEQFF
clone size: -; D gene: -; V gene: TRBV20-1; J gene: TRBJ1-1; CDR3 DNA: TGCAGTGCAACGGTAGGGGACACTGAAGCTTTCTTT; CDR3 protein: CSATVGDTEAFF
clone size: few; D gene: -; V gene: TRBV4-2; J gene: TRBJ2-3; CDR3 DNA: TGTGCCAGCAGCCAAGAGGGCAGGGCAGATACGCAGTATTTT; CDR3 protein: CASSQEGRADTQYF
clone size: few; D gene: TRBD2; V gene: TRBV12-3/TRBV12-4; J gene: TRBJ2-3; CDR3 DNA: TGTGCCGAGGGAGGCGGGAGAAGATCAGATACGCAGTATTTT; CDR3 protein: CAEGGGRRSDTQYF
clone size: once; D gene: -; V gene: TRBV2; J gene: TRBJ1-5; CDR3 DNA: TGTGCCAGCAGTGTGACAACCCCGGGGAGTCAGCCCCAGCATTTT; CDR3 protein: CASSVTTPGSQPQHF
clone size: few; D gene: -; V gene: TRBV28; J gene: TRBJ1-2; CDR3 DNA: TGTGCCAGCGGGGCCTCGGTAAACTATGGCTACACCTTC; CDR3 protein: CASGASVNYGYTF
clone size: few; D gene: TRBD2; V gene: TRBV7-9; J gene: TRBJ2-4; CDR3 DNA: TGTGCCAGCAGCTTAGTCAGCTTAAGAGAAGCGGGGTCTAAAAGCATTCAGTACTTC; CDR3 protein: CASSLVSLREAGSKSIQYF
clone size: -; D gene: -; V gene: TRBV25-1; J gene: TRBJ2-3; CDR3 DNA: TGTGCCAGCATGGGCAGGGGAACAGATACGCAGTATTTT; CDR3 protein: CASMGRGTDTQYF
clone size: many; D gene: -; V gene: TRBV20-1; J gene: TRBJ2-5; CDR3 DNA: TGCAGTGCTATCGCTGAGACCCAGTACTTC; CDR3 protein: CSAIAETQYF
clone size: -; D gene: -; V gene: TRBV27; J gene: TRBJ1-1; CDR3 DNA: TGTGCCAGCAGTTTCCGACACGCGAACACTGAAGCTTTCTTT; CDR3 protein: CASSFRHANTEAFF
clone size: -; D gene: -; V gene: TRBV5-1; J gene: TRBJ1-3; CDR3 DNA: TGCGCCAGCAGCTTGGTCGGATACTCTGGAAACACCATATATTTT; CDR3 protein: CASSLVGYSGNTIYF
clone size: few; D gene: -; V gene: TRBV11-2; J gene: TRBJ1-2; CDR3 DNA: TGTGCCAGCAGCTCTAGAAAACAGGGTCATGGCTACACCTTC; CDR3 protein: CASSSRKQGHGYTF
clone size: -; D gene: -; V gene: TRBV19; J gene: TRBJ2-7; CDR3 DNA: TGTGCCAGTAGTTCGACCCCAACACTAGAGCAGTACTTC; CDR3 protein: CASSSTPTLEQYF
clone size: -; D gene: -; V gene: TRBV28; J gene: TRBJ2-7; CDR3 DNA: TGTGCCAGCACTCCCAGGGGGGGTGCTCTCTACGAGCAGTACTTC; CDR3 protein: CASTPRGGALYEQYF
clone size: few; D gene: -; V gene: TRBV19; J gene: TRBJ1-2; CDR3 DNA: TGTGCCAGTAGTATAGAGCGGAATACTCCTAACTATGGCTACACCTTC; CDR3 protein: CASSIERNTPNYGYTF
clone size: few; D gene: -; V gene: TRBV20-1; J gene: TRBJ2-3; CDR3 DNA: TGCAGTGCTAGAGATCCCCGGATGGCAGATACGCAGTATTTT; CDR3 protein: CSARDPRMADTQYF
clone size: many; D gene: -; V gene: TRBV3-1; J gene: TRBJ1-1; CDR3 DNA: TGTGCCAGCAGCCACCTCAGGGGCACTGAAGCTTTCTTT; CDR3 protein: CASSHLRGTEAFF
clone size: -; D gene: -; V gene: TRBV7-2; J gene: TRBJ2-7; CDR3 DNA: TGTGCCAGTGACGCGGAAAACTCCTACGAGCAGTACTTC; CDR3 protein: CASDAENSYEQYF
clone size: -; D gene: -; V gene: TRBV3-1; J gene: TRBJ1-2; CDR3 DNA: TGTGCCAGCAGCCAAGAGGGCAGGGCTGAGATATATGGCTACACCTTC; CDR3 protein: CASSQEGRAEIYGYTF
clone size: few; D gene: -; V gene: TRBV12-5; J gene: TRBJ2-7; CDR3 DNA: TGTGCTAGTGTCTTCGGGTCCCGGGTCTACGAGCAGTACTTC; CDR3 protein: CASVFGSRVYEQYF
clone size: few; D gene: TRBD1; V gene: TRBV10-1; J gene: TRBJ2-5; CDR3 DNA: TGCGCCAGCAGTGAGTCGGGGACAGGGGAAGAGACCCAGTACTTC; CDR3 protein: CASSESGTGEETQYF
clone size: -; D gene: TRBD2; V gene: TRBV27; J gene: TRBJ2-1; CDR3 DNA: TGTGCCAGCAGTTACGGACTAGTTGCCTACAATGAGCAGTTCTTC; CDR3 protein: CASSYGLVAYNEQFF
clone size: -; D gene: TRBD2; V gene: TRBV7-2; J gene: TRBJ2-4; CDR3 DNA: TGTGCCAGCAGCACGGGACTAGGCAAAAACATTCAGTACTTC; CDR3 protein: CASSTGLGKNIQYF
clone size: -; D gene: -; V gene: TRBV12-3/TRBV12-4; J gene: TRBJ2-3; CDR3 DNA: TGTGCCAGCAGTTTAACTGGGAGAGGGACAGATACGCAGTATTTT; CDR3 protein: CASSLTGRGTDTQYF
clone size: -; D gene: TRBD2; V gene: TRBV18; J gene: TRBJ2-1; CDR3 DNA: TGTGCCAGCTCACCACCCGGACTAGCGGGGGCCTACAGTGAGCAGTTCTTC; CDR3 protein: CASSPPGLAGAYSEQFF
clone size: few; D gene: -; V gene: TRBV7-9; J gene: TRBJ1-4; CDR3 DNA: TGTGCCAGCAGCTTAGTGGTCAGCTCTTATCTACTGTTTTTT; CDR3 protein: CASSLVVSSYLLFF
clone size: -; D gene: TRBD2; V gene: TRBV3-1; J gene: TRBJ2-1; CDR3 DNA: TGTGCCAGCAGCCAAGCGGGAGGCTTGTTTGAGCAGTTCTTC; CDR3 protein: CASSQAGGLFEQFF
clone size: few; D gene: TRBD2; V gene: TRBV5-6; J gene: TRBJ2-3; CDR3 DNA: TGTGCCAGCAGCTTGACTAGCGGGGGGGCGACAGATACGCAGTATTTT; CDR3 protein: CASSLTSGGATDTQYF
clone size: -; D gene: -; V gene: TRBV2; J gene: TRBJ1-2; CDR3 DNA: TGTGCCAGCAGGCTCGCCCTCGACCCTAACTATGGCTACACCTTC; CDR3 protein: CASRLALDPNYGYTF
clone size: -; D gene: TRBD2; V gene: TRBV7-2; J gene: TRBJ2-1; CDR3 DNA: TGTGCCAGCAGCCATTTGCGGGAGTACAATGAGCAGTTCTTC; CDR3 protein: CASSHLREYNEQFF
clone size: -; D gene: -; V gene: TRBV12-3/TRBV12-4; J gene: TRBJ2-1; CDR3 DNA: TGTGCCAGCAGTTTGGGGGGGGGGCACTACAATGAGCAGTTCTTC; CDR3 protein: CASSLGGGHYNEQFF
clone size: few; D gene: TRBD2; V gene: TRBV6-1; J gene: TRBJ2-1; CDR3 DNA: TGTGCCAGCAGAAAACCGGGACTAGCCTACAATGAGCAGTTCTTC; CDR3 protein: CASRKPGLAYNEQFF
clone size: few; D gene: -; V gene: TRBV7-2; J gene: TRBJ2-3; CDR3 DNA: TGTGCCAGCAGCGATCGCTTTGCGCAGTATTTT; CDR3 protein: CASSDRFAQYF